This record looks at one TCR beta chain sequence and its context. The antigen is undetermined. Profiling relied on immunoSEQ multiplex PCR, and the TCRdb table lists in-frame clones only, not all of them. The sample includes about 1 million clones, about 75% of them seen just once. The CDR3 contains 15 residues. The data were obtained in a study of shared clonotypes between healthy human individuals. Study outcomes and limitations: Sharing of clonotypes among donors was expected to vary with sequencing depth. Sorted-subset sequencing, rarefaction showed, was incomplete despite large depth. Generally, naive subsets came out with larger estimated richness than memory subsets.

The clonotype originates from a man between 18 and 35 years old in good health. This rearrangement joins TRBV21-1 to TRBJ1-2; whether TRBD1, the table's D call, matches the DNA was not checked. TRBV21-1 counts as a pseudogene. Sequencing was done on a sample of memory CD4+ T cells sorted from blood. Documented subset: CD45RA-negative fraction. CDR3 DNA sequence: TGTGCCAGCAGCAAAGACCGACAGGGACCTTATGGCTACACCTTC. Translating it yields CASSKDRQGPYGYTF.